These 12 T cell receptor beta chains share one sample of origin, sequenced in a study of HIV-infected patients and healthy controls. cDNA was made from approximately 0.55 ug RNA using alpha and beta constant primers. Each of the alpha and beta chains got its own library through chain-specific third strand synthesis with indices. Using its own MiXCR run on the 5' RACE reads, TCRdb lists one record per CDR3 protein. The data contain 6,600 or so distinct CDR3 sequences, 8% to 10% of them singletons. Roughly three months, about 14 weeks, into antiretroviral therapy, follow-up blood was collected. Whole blood was used without fractionation, so all unsorted peripheral T cells were included. Material: blood, obtained during antiretroviral therapy. These receptors all stem from an adult with HIV infection.

V and J are TRBV24-1 and TRBJ2-3, with a possible D match to TRBD1 (5 bases). The CDR3 contains 13 residues. CDR1 and CDR2 from the germline V gene are KGHDR and SFDVKD. The CDR3 spells CAVRTDTEDTQYF. In DNA form, the CDR3 reads TGTGCTGTGAGGACGGACACTGAGGATACGCAGTATTTT.

This clonotype ranks as medium-sized. The CDR3, as DNA: TGTGCCAGTAGCCACGGGCACTTGAACACTGAAGCTTTCTTT. As protein: CASSHGHLNTEAFF. The gene calls are TRBV19 and TRBJ1-1; D is unresolved. The CDR3 is made up of 14 amino acids. Germline lookup yields CDR1 LNHDA and CDR2 SQIVND (reference sequence). Trimming removed 6 bases from V and 0 bases from J, with 11 bases in between.

This clonotype was seen repeatedly, ten times or more. The V call is TRBV19, the J call TRBJ2-6; tentatively, D is TRBD1 (5 bases). This CDR3 contains 13 residues. The germline gives CDR1 LNHDA, CDR2 SQIVND (reference sequence). V was cut by 9 bases and J by 2 bases, with 8 bases left in between. The CDR3 region is CASAGTGANVLTF. The CDR3 DNA reads TGTGCCAGCGCAGGGACTGGGGCCAACGTCCTGACTTTC.

This clonotype was observed many times. This chain uses TRBV5-1 with TRBJ2-6, with D possibly being TRBD1 or TRBD2 (5 bases each). V dropped 2 bases and J dropped 2 bases, with 11 bases sitting between them. The germline V gene encodes CDR1 SGHRS and CDR2 YFSETQ. The CDR3 totals 16 residues. The CDR3 is CASSFRGAAGANVLTF. The DNA for the CDR3 is TGCGCCAGCAGCTTCCGAGGGGCGGCTGGGGCCAACGTCCTGACTTTC.

V is TRBV4-3 and J is TRBJ1-4, with 7 bases aligning to TRBD1. The trim removed 3 bases at V and 0 bases at J, leaving 4 bases unmatched. This CDR3 contains 16 residues. The germline CDR1 and CDR2 sequences are LGHNA and YSLEER. CDR3 nucleotide sequence: TGCGCCAGCAGCCACCAAGGGACAGCAACTAATGAAAAACTGTTTTTT. This codes for CASSHQGTATNEKLFF.

This clonotype was counted at least ten times. The chain joins TRBV29-1 to TRBJ2-1, with D uncertain. This CDR3 contains 15 residues. V was shortened by 7 bases and J by 0 bases, with 16 bases between the two germline ends. Per germline, CDR1 SQVTM and CDR2 ANQGSEA. CDR3 in amino acids: CSGGFGPSSYNEQFF. The CDR3, as DNA: TGCAGCGGAGGATTCGGGCCTAGCTCCTACAATGAGCAGTTCTTC.

The chain employs TRBV7-9 and TRBJ2-5, with a tentative D call TRBD2 (5 bases). The germline V gene has CDR1 SEHNR and CDR2 FQNEAQ (reference sequence). The CDR3 loop spans 13 amino acids. Trimming removed 5 bases from V and 10 bases from J, with 17 bases in between. CDR3 in amino acids: CASSGLHPSGQYF. The CDR3 nucleotides read TGTGCCAGCAGCGGACTTCACCCAAGCGGCCAGTACTTC.

The sample holds many counts of this clonotype. The chain has TRBV28 and TRBJ1-4; D gene uncertain. Trimming removed 4 bases at V and 4 bases at J, with 7 bases between. The CDR3 contains 13 residues. CDR1 and CDR2 (germline): MDHEN, SYDVKM. This CDR3 is CASSWQFNEKLFF. The CDR3 DNA reads as TGTGCCAGCAGTTGGCAGTTTAATGAAAAACTGTTTTTT.

The table lists this clonotype with many counts. The V call is TRBV6-5, the J call TRBJ1-2; TRBD1 aligns across 8 bases. The CDR3 extends over 15 amino acids. Germline CDR1 is MNHEY and CDR2 is SVGAGI. Trimming cost V 4 bases and J 2 bases; bases outside gene matches: 6. The CDR3 spells CASSWGTGLNYGYTF. The CDR3 bases are TGTGCCAGCAGTTGGGGGACAGGATTAAACTATGGCTACACCTTC.

By sample fraction, this clonotype is medium-sized (0.01 to 0.1%). CDR3: CASSQDRAGLGPQHF. In DNA, the CDR3 is TGTGCCAGCAGCCAAGACCGGGCCGGGTTGGGGCCCCAGCATTTT. The chain employs TRBV4-2 and TRBJ1-5, with D unresolved. Germline V lookup: CDR1 LGHNA, CDR2 YNFKEQ. Trimming removed 0 bases from V and 9 bases from J, with 15 bases in between. This CDR3 is built from 15 residues.

Many counts were recorded for this clonotype. The V and J genes are TRBV28 and TRBJ2-5; D remains ambiguous. The CDR3 contains 16 residues. Trimming took 2 bases from V and 5 from J, leaving 18 bases between them. The germline CDR1 and CDR2 sequences are MDHEN and SYDVKM. The CDR3 loop reads CASSLEALPGHETQYF. DNA for the CDR3: TGTGCCAGCAGTTTAGAGGCCCTTCCAGGCCACGAGACCCAGTACTTC.

The rearrangement links TRBV4-1 to TRBJ2-4; 8 positions match TRBD1. Germline values: CDR1 MGHRA, CDR2 YSYEKL. Germline trimming cut 1 base from V and 5 bases from J; bases unmatched to any gene: 4. CDR3 size: 15 residues. The CDR3 nucleotides are TGCGCCAGCAGCCAAGGGACAGGGTTCGAAAACATTCAGTACTTC. Translated: CASSQGTGFENIQYF.